One and the same sample provided the 4 T cell receptor beta chains below, sequenced in a study of human T cells and chemical hapten exposure. TCRdb called the RACE reads again in MiXCR, with one record for every CDR3 protein. The table lists 85,000 to 120,000 distinct CDR3 sequences, roughly 12% of them singletons, with 1.6% in the top ten. Time point of the sample: pre-sensitization, week 0. This sample's treatment: therapeutic diphenylcyclopropenone sensitization with weekly scalp DPC. The source material was whole blood, sampled in connection with sensitization to the hapten diphenylcyclopropenone (DPC). Receptor source: a woman in her 50s with alopecia areata. Some clones in this sample may be carry-over from other donors' samples.

This clonotype was picked up a small number of times. V gene TRBV18 combines with J gene TRBJ1-4, with TRBD1 identical over 9 bases. This CDR3 comprises 17 residues. Trimming cost V 2 bases and J 0 bases; bases outside gene matches: 4. Germline CDR1 and CDR2: KGHSH and LQKENI. In DNA, the CDR3 is TGTGCCAGCTCACCAGGGACAGGGAGTTCAACTAATGAAAAACTGTTTTTT. Translation gives CASSPGTGSSTNEKLFF. Full variable domain (remainder filled in from reference TRBV18 and TRBJ1-4): NAGVMQNPRHLVRRRGQEARLRCSPMKGHSHVYWYRQLPEEGLKFMVYLQKENIIDESGMPKERFSAEFPKEGPSILRIQQVVRGDSAAYFCASSPGTGSSTNEKLFFGSGTQLSVL.

The sample holds a few counts of this clonotype. The gene calls are TRBV28 and TRBJ1-6, with D hard to call. Trimming took 2 bases from V and 7 from J, leaving 12 bases between them. CDR3 length: 15 residues. Looked up from germline, CDR1 is MDHEN and CDR2 is SYDVKM. The CDR3 reads CASSLDSSRNSPLHF. In DNA form, the CDR3 reads TGTGCCAGCAGTTTAGACTCTTCACGGAATTCACCCCTCCACTTT.

The chain carries TRBV7-2 and TRBJ2-5, with D possibly TRBD2 on 5 matching bases. V lost 5 bases and J lost 2, with 15 bases in between. The CDR3 runs to 15 residues. Germline assignment: CDR1 SGHTA and CDR2 FQGNSA. For the CDR3, the DNA is TGTGCCAGCAGCCCGACCGGGATGGGGCAAGAGACCCAGTACTTC. Its translation: CASSPTGMGQETQYF.

This chain links TRBV5-1 with TRBJ2-5; maybe TRBD2 (5 bases). The ends were cut back, 1 base at V and 5 bases at J, with 9 bases in the middle. Per germline, CDR1 SGHRS and CDR2 YFSETQ. CDR3 length equals 13 residues. The CDR3 DNA follows: TGCGCCAGCAGCTTGAGGACTCGGGAGACCCAGTACTTC. As protein: CASSLRTRETQYF.